These T cell receptor beta chains were read from a single sample in a study of OX40 agonist ivuxolimab in advanced cancers. Clones were sequenced by immunoSEQ multiplex PCR, and TCRdb holds only the in-frame ones, with some missing. The sample comprises about 34,000 clones, roughly 80% of which are singletons, and approximately 2.4% rests with the top ten. The sample was CD4+ or CD8+ T cells sorted from blood, taken in a trial of the OX40 agonist ivuxolimab. These receptors were collected from an adult with an advanced solid tumor such as melanoma, head and neck, liver or kidney cancer. The CDR3 runs from the conserved cysteine through the conserved F or W. The order of the fields is CDR3 DNA, CDR3 protein, J gene, D gene, clone size, V gene. A D gene is named only where the DNA matches it firmly. Clone size is stated in some rows and not others, as once, few, many or a class when expanded.

TGTGCCAGCAGCTCCCTAGAGGGCGGAGGGAACTATGGCTACACCTTC CASSSLEGGGNYGYTF TRBJ1-2 NA NA TRBV11-2
TGTGCCAGCAGCTTAAACGGCAGGGGAAACACCGGGGAGCTGTTTTTT CASSLNGRGNTGELFF TRBJ2-2 NA NA TRBV7-3
TGTGCAAGTCGCTCCCGGAGTGACGATGAGCAGTTCTTC CASRSRSDDEQFF TRBJ2-1 NA NA TRBV12-2
TGTGCCAGCAGGGGGACTTCGACCAGGGGGACCCAGTACTTC CASRGTSTRGTQYF TRBJ2-5 NA NA TRBV2
TGTGCCAGCAGCGCGACGCTGGCAGGGGGCACCATATATTTT CASSATLAGGTIYF TRBJ1-3 TRBD1 NA TRBV9
TGTGCCAGCAGTAGCGGGGCCTCCTACAATGAGCAGTTCTTC CASSSGASYNEQFF TRBJ2-1 TRBD2 few TRBV2
TGTGCCAGCTCATTTAACATGAACACTGAAGCTTTCTTT CASSFNMNTEAFF TRBJ1-1 NA once TRBV18
TGTGCCAGCAGCGTAAAGCAGGGGGCTGGCTCCTACAATGAGCAGTTCTTC CASSVKQGAGSYNEQFF TRBJ2-1 TRBD1 once TRBV7-3
TGTGCCAGCAGTTTTCAGTTAGGGGCGGGTGGCTACACCTTC CASSFQLGAGGYTF TRBJ1-2 NA NA TRBV28
TGTGCCAGCAGCTTTCGACAGGGTACTAACTATGGCTACACCTTC CASSFRQGTNYGYTF TRBJ1-2 TRBD1 medium-sized TRBV7-9
TGTGCCAGCAGGGCTGGCTATGGCTACACCTTC CASRAGYGYTF TRBJ1-2 NA few TRBV7-2
TGTGCCAGCAGCTTCCGATCGCTCGCTAGCGGGGCGGCAGATACGCAGTATTTT CASSFRSLASGAADTQYF TRBJ2-3 TRBD2 NA TRBV7-2
TGTGCCAGCAGCCTCAGGGGCAGGTACGAGCAGTACTTC CASSLRGRYEQYF TRBJ2-7 NA NA TRBV5-8
TGCGCCAGCAGCCAACCGGGACTAGCGGGAGGTAATAATGAGCAGTTCTTC CASSQPGLAGGNNEQFF TRBJ2-1 TRBD2 few TRBV4-1
TGCGCCAGCTCTCCGGGACTAACACAAGAGACCCAGTACTTC CASSPGLTQETQYF TRBJ2-5 TRBD2 NA TRBV5-1
TGTTGTTGCGCGTGGTTACCTGGAAATCAGCCCCAGCATTTT CCCAWLPGNQPQHF TRBJ1-5 NA NA TRBV27
TGTGCCAGCAGCTTGCCAGTGAATGAGCAGTTCTTC CASSLPVNEQFF TRBJ2-1 NA NA TRBV5-6
TGTGCCAGCAGTCGGGGGAGGGAGACCCAGTACTTC CASSRGRETQYF TRBJ2-5 NA NA TRBV6-1
TGCGCCAGCAGCTTTATAGCGGACAGGGCAGACGAGCAGTACTTC CASSFIADRADEQYF TRBJ2-7 TRBD1 NA TRBV5-1
TGTGCCAGTTCCTTCTTGGGAGATCGGAACAATGAGCAGTTCTTC CASSFLGDRNNEQFF TRBJ2-1 NA NA TRBV18
TGTGCCAGCCGCCTGGACCCTGCAGTGGATGAGCAGTTCTTC CASRLDPAVDEQFF TRBJ2-1 NA NA TRBV28
TGTGCCAGCAGTGCCCGCATGTTGGGTGCCGGGGGAGATACGCAGTATTTT CASSARMLGAGGDTQYF TRBJ2-3 NA NA TRBV2